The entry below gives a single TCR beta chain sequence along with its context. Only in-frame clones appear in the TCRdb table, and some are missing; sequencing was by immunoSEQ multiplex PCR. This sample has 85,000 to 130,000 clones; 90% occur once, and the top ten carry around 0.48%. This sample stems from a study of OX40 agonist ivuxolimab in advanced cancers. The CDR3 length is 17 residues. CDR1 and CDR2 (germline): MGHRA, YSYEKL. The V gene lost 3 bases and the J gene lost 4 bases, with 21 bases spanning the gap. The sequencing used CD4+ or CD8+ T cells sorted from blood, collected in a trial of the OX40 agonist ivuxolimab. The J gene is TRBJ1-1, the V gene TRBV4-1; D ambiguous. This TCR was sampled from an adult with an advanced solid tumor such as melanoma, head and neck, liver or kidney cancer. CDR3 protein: CASSHQTRRDVFTEAFF. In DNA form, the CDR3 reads TGCGCCAGCAGCCACCAAACCCGGAGGGATGTGTTCACTGAAGCTTTCTTT.